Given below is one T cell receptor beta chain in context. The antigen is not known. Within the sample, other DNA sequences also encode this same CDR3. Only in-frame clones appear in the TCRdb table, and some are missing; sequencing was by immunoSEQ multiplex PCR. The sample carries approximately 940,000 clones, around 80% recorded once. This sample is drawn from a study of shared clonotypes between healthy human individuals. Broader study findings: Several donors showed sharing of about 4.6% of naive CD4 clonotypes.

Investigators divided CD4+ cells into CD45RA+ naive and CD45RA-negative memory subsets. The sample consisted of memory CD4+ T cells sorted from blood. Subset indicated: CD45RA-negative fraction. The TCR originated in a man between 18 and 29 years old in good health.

CDR3 protein: CASSLGRGSEKLFF. DNA of the CDR3: TGTGCCAGCAGCCTTGGGAGGGGAAGTGAAAAACTGTTTTTT. The chain combines TRBV5-8 with TRBJ1-4, with a weak D call TRBD1 (5 bases). The CDR3 sequence is 14 residues long. V lost 4 bases and J 7 bases, leaving 14 bases between the germline ends. Germline V gives CDR1 SGHTS, CDR2 YDEGEE.